The rows below give T cell receptor beta chains drawn from one sample of a study of CD8+ T cells in alopecia areata. Some clones are missing from TCRdb's copy, which holds only in-frame ones; the method was immunoSEQ multiplex PCR. Of approximately 200,000 clones in the sample, 45% to 75% were seen once. The material sequenced was CD4+ T cells sorted from blood, taken at week 4, from a patient treated with tofacitinib. The receptor source for this set is a human donor with alopecia areata. The CDR3 runs from the conserved cysteine through the conserved F or W. The D gene is left open where the match is weak. Only part of the rows carry a size: once, few, many, or a class if the clone is expanded.

d_gene	v_gene	j_gene	abundance	CDR3aa	CDR3nt
-	TRBV30	TRBJ2-6	few	CAWSPLLGSGANVLTF	TGTGCCTGGAGTCCTCTACTGGGATCAGGGGCCAACGTCCTGACTTTC
-	TRBV14	TRBJ2-7	-	CASSQAGVRPRHEQYF	TGTGCCAGCAGCCAAGCGGGTGTCCGCCCCCGGCACGAGCAGTACTTC
-	TRBV2	TRBJ2-7	-	CASSDGQGYHEQYF	TGTGCCAGCAGTGACGGGCAGGGGTACCACGAGCAGTACTTC
-	TRBV29-1	TRBJ1-1	-	CSVDLMNTEAFF	TGCAGCGTCGACCTGATGAACACTGAAGCTTTCTTT
TRBD1	TRBV18	TRBJ1-2	-	CASSPQGQGAGGYTF	TGTGCCAGCTCACCACAAGGACAGGGGGCTGGAGGCTACACCTTC
-	TRBV9	TRBJ2-7	-	CASGQGPTREQYF	TGTGCCAGCGGGCAGGGGCCTACCCGCGAGCAGTACTTC
TRBD2	TRBV4-1	TRBJ2-7	-	CASSQDSGRRRQYF	TGCGCCAGCAGCCAGGATAGCGGGAGAAGAAGGCAGTACTTC
-	TRBV4-1	TRBJ2-6	few	CASRPGHLSGANVLTF	TGCGCCAGCAGGCCGGGACACCTCTCTGGGGCCAACGTCCTGACTTTC
-	TRBV2	TRBJ1-2	few	CASSEGQNYGYTF	TGTGCCAGCAGTGAAGGACAGAACTATGGCTACACCTTC
TRBD1	TRBV29-1	TRBJ1-5	-	CSVFDRDNQPQHF	TGCAGCGTCTTCGACAGGGACAATCAGCCCCAGCATTTT
-	TRBV6-5	TRBJ1-5	-	CASSYSSGGDQPQHF	TGTGCCAGCAGTTACTCGAGTGGAGGGGATCAGCCCCAGCATTTT
TRBD2	TRBV5-1	TRBJ2-1	-	CASSHTSGGGSYNEQFF	TGCGCCAGCAGCCATACTAGCGGAGGGGGCTCCTACAATGAGCAGTTCTTC
-	TRBV27	TRBJ2-5	-	CASCPWGLETQYF	TGTGCCAGCTGTCCTTGGGGGTTGGAGACCCAGTACTTC
-	TRBV5-1	TRBJ1-2	few	CASSLAGQLNYGYTF	TGCGCCAGCAGCTTGGCCGGGCAGCTTAACTATGGCTACACCTTC
-	TRBV7-2	TRBJ2-1	-	CASSLAPRSSINEQFF	TGTGCCAGCAGCTTAGCGCCCAGGTCATCCATCAATGAGCAGTTCTTC